This T cell receptor beta chain was recovered during a study of T cell responses to AZD1222 COVID-19 vaccine. Findings and limits, study-wide: An increase in Spike-specific TCR breadth and depth was observed after two AZD1222 doses. Spike regions recognized by vaccine-associated CD4 TCRs spanned the protein, led by 160-218 and 743-854.

As for this clone: Antigen: not known.

The CDR3 loop spans 13 amino acids. The germline V and J ends were trimmed by 0 bases and 4 bases, with 6 bases remaining between them. Germline values: CDR1 SGHRS, CDR2 YFSETQ. The method was immunoSEQ multiplex PCR; TCRdb's version includes in-frame clones alone and lacks a portion of them. The sample includes approximately 120,000 clones, roughly 88% seen only once; the top ten take 9.5% to 15%. This chain uses TRBV5-1 with TRBJ2-3, with D uncertain. The sequencing used peripheral blood, collected on day 0 of MenACWY control vaccination. The receptor was isolated from an adult in good health. This chain's CDR3 is CASSLEMADTQYF. Here the CDR3 DNA reads TGCGCCAGCAGCTTGGAAATGGCAGATACGCAGTATTTT.